A selection of T cell receptor beta chains follows, all from one sample in a study of T-cell memory formation after mild COVID-19. From the 5' RACE reads, TCRdb called clonotypes with MiXCR, one entry per CDR3 protein. The table has roughly 110,000 distinct CDR3 sequences, about a sixth seen once; the top ten hold 28%. The material sequenced was PBMCs or a T cell subset sorted from them (not recorded which). These TCRs come from an adult woman who had mild COVID-19 (a few samples of this study predate the infection). Cell type and time point are not known. Both conserved end residues are part of each CDR3. D genes are given only for firm matches. Not every row has a clone size; where given, it reads once, few, many or a size class.

d_call	v_call	cdr3_length	clone_size	j_call	cdr3_nt	cdr3_aa
TRBD2	TRBV19	17	NA	TRBJ2-2	TGTGCCAGCTCCAACTCGGGGGGAGGGGTATGGACCGGGGAGCTGTTTTTT	CASSNSGGGVWTGELFF
NA	TRBV19	13	NA	TRBJ2-3	TGTGCCAGTAGTAGCGGGAGCACAGATACGCAGTATTTT	CASSSGSTDTQYF
NA	TRBV7-3	17	few	TRBJ2-3	TGTGCCAGCAGCTTAGGGACCTCGGTTGGTGGCACAGATACGCAGTATTTT	CASSLGTSVGGTDTQYF
TRBD1	TRBV12-3/TRBV12-4	15	NA	TRBJ1-2	TGTGCCAGCAGCCTGGGTTTGACAGGGGAAGGTGGCTACACCTTC	CASSLGLTGEGGYTF
TRBD2	TRBV15	16	few	TRBJ2-1	TGTGCCACCAGCAGAGATAGCGGGGGGCCCTACAATGAGCAGTTCTTC	CATSRDSGGPYNEQFF
TRBD1	TRBV24-1	17	NA	TRBJ2-1	TGTGCCACCAGTGATAGGCACAGGGGATTCTCCTACAATGAGCAGTTCTTC	CATSDRHRGFSYNEQFF
NA	TRBV4-1	15	NA	TRBJ1-1	TGCGCCAGCAGCCAAGAGGTCCGGGCTGGCACTGAAGCTTTCTTT	CASSQEVRAGTEAFF
NA	TRBV20-1	15	NA	TRBJ2-5	TGCAGTGCTAGTATCGACCTAGTCTTCGGAGGGGCACAGTACTTC	CSASIDLVFGGAQYF
TRBD2	TRBV18	18	many	TRBJ2-7	TGTGCCAGCTCACCACCGGCCCCCGGACTAGCGGGATTCTACGAGCAGTACTTC	CASSPPAPGLAGFYEQYF
NA	TRBV29-1	13	many	TRBJ2-7	TGCAGCGTTAGCTACCCCGGGTCCTACGAGCAGTACTTC	CSVSYPGSYEQYF
NA	TRBV7-9	16	NA	TRBJ1-4	TGTGCCAGCAGCTCTTTTACAGGAGCAACTAATGAAAAACTGTTTTTT	CASSSFTGATNEKLFF
NA	TRBV10-3	13	few	TRBJ2-3	TGTGCCATCGCGCCGGGGGATTCGGATACGCAGTATTTT	CAIAPGDSDTQYF
NA	TRBV7-9	14	few	TRBJ1-1	TGTGCCAGCAGCTTACCGGCCCCATCGGCTGAAGCTTTCTTT	CASSLPAPSAEAFF
NA	TRBV12-3/TRBV12-4	15	NA	TRBJ1-1	TGTGCCAGCACCCTCTGGGGGGGGGTGAACACTGAAGCTTTCTTT	CASTLWGGVNTEAFF
NA	TRBV7-6	13	NA	TRBJ1-1	TGTGCCAGCAGCACCTGGGAGAACACTGAAGCTTTCTTT	CASSTWENTEAFF
NA	TRBV27	14	NA	TRBJ1-2	TGTGCCAGCAGTTTGCACAGGGATAACTATGGCTACACCTTC	CASSLHRDNYGYTF
TRBD1	TRBV4-2	16	NA	TRBJ2-5	TGTGCCAGCAGCCAAGTTAGCAGGGGGAACCAAGAGACCCAGTACTTC	CASSQVSRGNQETQYF
NA	TRBV9	14	NA	TRBJ1-2	TGTGCCAGCAGCGCTACAGGGTCCGCCTATGGCTACACCTTC	CASSATGSAYGYTF
NA	TRBV6-2/TRBV6-3	13	NA	TRBJ2-2	TGTGCCAGCCACAGGGAAAACACCGGGGAGATGTTTTTT	CASHRENTGEMFF
TRBD1	TRBV7-6	13	NA	TRBJ1-1	TGTGCCAGCAGCTTTGGACAGGGGGCTGAAGCTTTCTTT	CASSFGQGAEAFF
NA	TRBV5-5	18	NA	TRBJ1-6	TGTGCCAGCAGCCAAACGGGGGGAAAGTACTCCTATAATTCACCCCTCCACTTT	CASSQTGGKYSYNSPLHF
NA	TRBV5-5	11	few	TRBJ2-7	TGTGCCAGCAGCTTGTCAACCGAGCAGTACTTC	CASSLSTEQYF
TRBD2	TRBV5-6	16	few	TRBJ2-1	TGTGCCAGCAGCCATCCGGGACTAGCGGGATACAATGAGCAGTTCTTC	CASSHPGLAGYNEQFF
NA	TRBV4-2	15	many	TRBJ2-7	TGTGCCAGCAGCCAAGATTTGGGGGCTCTCTACGAGCAGTACTTC	CASSQDLGALYEQYF
TRBD2	TRBV9	14	few	TRBJ2-5	TGTGCCAGCAGCTCCGGGGAGGGACAAGAGACCCAGTACTTC	CASSSGEGQETQYF
TRBD1	TRBV4-3	18	NA	TRBJ1-5	TGCGCCAGCAGCCAAGGCTTTGGGACAGTCAATAGCAATCAGCCCCAGCATTTT	CASSQGFGTVNSNQPQHF
NA	TRBV5-6	15	NA	TRBJ1-1	TGTGCCAGCAGCCCTACAGGAAATGTTGACACTGAAGCTTTCTTT	CASSPTGNVDTEAFF
NA	TRBV4-1	17	NA	TRBJ2-3	TGCGCCAGCAGCCACCCCAGGGGCGGAAGTAGCACAGATACGCAGTATTTT	CASSHPRGGSSTDTQYF
NA	TRBV19	15	NA	TRBJ2-7	TGTGCCAGTAGTTTCGATTCCGGGACGATCTACGAGCAGTACTTC	CASSFDSGTIYEQYF
TRBD1	TRBV12-3/TRBV12-4	14	NA	TRBJ1-2	TGTGCCAGCAGTCTGGGACAGGGAGCGGTCGGCTACACCTTC	CASSLGQGAVGYTF
NA	TRBV9	15	NA	TRBJ1-1	TGTGCCAGCAGCCCAACCGACAGGAGGAACACTGAAGCTTTCTTT	CASSPTDRRNTEAFF
TRBD1	TRBV6-5	16	NA	TRBJ1-2	TGTGCCAGCACTCACCTCGACAGGGCATCTAACTATGGCTACACCTTC	CASTHLDRASNYGYTF
TRBD1	TRBV11-2	16	NA	TRBJ2-7	TGTGCCAGCAGCTTACCCCGGGACAGGGCCCTAGAGGAGCAGTACTTC	CASSLPRDRALEEQYF
NA	TRBV7-6	15	NA	TRBJ2-7	TGTGCCAGCAGCTTAGCGCAAGGACTAACCTACGAGCAGTACTTC	CASSLAQGLTYEQYF
NA	TRBV12-3/TRBV12-4	14	few	TRBJ1-1	TGTGCCAGCAATCCCCGCGCATTGAACACTGAAGCTTTCTTT	CASNPRALNTEAFF
TRBD2	TRBV7-9	16	few	TRBJ2-1	TGTGCCAGCAGCTCTCTAGCGGGGGAGCGCTACAATGAGCAGTTCTTC	CASSSLAGERYNEQFF
TRBD1	TRBV15	12	NA	TRBJ2-7	TGTGCCACCAGCCTCCGACAGGGAGAGCAGTACTTC	CATSLRQGEQYF
NA	TRBV30	12	NA	TRBJ2-7	TGTGCCTGGAGGACACCAGGCTACGAGCAGTACTTC	CAWRTPGYEQYF
TRBD2	TRBV3-1	19	NA	TRBJ2-1	TGTGCCAGCAGCCCCCGATACATACTAACTAGCGGGTCCTACAATGAGCAGTTCTTC	CASSPRYILTSGSYNEQFF
NA	TRBV19	12	few	TRBJ1-5	TGTGCCACCGGGCCGGGGGATCAGCCCCAGCATTTT	CATGPGDQPQHF
NA	TRBV5-1	14	NA	TRBJ1-2	TGCGCCAGCAGCCCGGGACGGCTCAACTATGGCTACACCTTC	CASSPGRLNYGYTF
TRBD2	TRBV5-6	14	few	TRBJ2-1	TGTGCCAGCAGCTTTACGGGACTATTTTCTGAGCAGTTCTTC	CASSFTGLFSEQFF
TRBD2	TRBV6-5	19	NA	TRBJ2-3	TGTGCCAGCAGTTACTCTCTACTAGCGGGAACGGGAGACACAGATACGCAGTATTTT	CASSYSLLAGTGDTDTQYF
NA	TRBV11-3	11	few	TRBJ2-7	TGTGCCAGTCGGGATACCTACGAGCAGTACTTC	CASRDTYEQYF
TRBD1	TRBV7-8	19	few	TRBJ1-1	TGTGCCAGCAGCTTAGTTCGTGTGACAGGGGAGGATTGGGACACTGAAGCTTTCTTT	CASSLVRVTGEDWDTEAFF
NA	TRBV4-1	15	NA	TRBJ2-2	TGCGCCAGCAGCCAAGTAGCAGGGAACACCGGGGAGCTGTTTTTT	CASSQVAGNTGELFF
NA	TRBV14	13	many	TRBJ2-7	TGTGCCAGCAGCCTGTACTCGGACTACGAGCAGTACTTC	CASSLYSDYEQYF
NA	TRBV30	13	few	TRBJ2-3	TGTGCCTGGGAACGGGGGGCCCGGGATACGCAGTATTTT	CAWERGARDTQYF
TRBD2	TRBV7-6	16	NA	TRBJ2-5	TGTGCCAGCAGCACTCGAGCGGGGGGCCTCCAAGAGACCCAGTACTTC	CASSTRAGGLQETQYF
NA	TRBV21-1	15	few	TRBJ2-7	TGTGCCAGCAGGACAGACAGAGCTACTGACTACGAGCAGTACTTC	CASRTDRATDYEQYF
NA	TRBV19	14	few	TRBJ2-7	TGTGCCAGTAGTATTTACGACAGCCCCTACGAGCAGTACTTC	CASSIYDSPYEQYF
TRBD2	TRBV4-2	16	few	TRBJ2-3	TGTGCCAGCAGCCAAGAGGCTAGCGGGGGGGCCGATACGCAGTATTTT	CASSQEASGGADTQYF
NA	TRBV6-5	14	few	TRBJ2-2	TGTGCCAGCAGCCCCCGAGGCTGGACCGGGGAGCTGTTTTTT	CASSPRGWTGELFF
TRBD1	TRBV20-1	17	few	TRBJ2-7	TGCAGTGCTAGGGGCGGGACAGGGGGTTTTACTGTCTACGAGCAGTACTTC	CSARGGTGGFTVYEQYF
TRBD1	TRBV7-8	13	NA	TRBJ2-7	TGTGCCAGCAGCTCGGGACAGATCTACGAGCAGTACTTC	CASSSGQIYEQYF